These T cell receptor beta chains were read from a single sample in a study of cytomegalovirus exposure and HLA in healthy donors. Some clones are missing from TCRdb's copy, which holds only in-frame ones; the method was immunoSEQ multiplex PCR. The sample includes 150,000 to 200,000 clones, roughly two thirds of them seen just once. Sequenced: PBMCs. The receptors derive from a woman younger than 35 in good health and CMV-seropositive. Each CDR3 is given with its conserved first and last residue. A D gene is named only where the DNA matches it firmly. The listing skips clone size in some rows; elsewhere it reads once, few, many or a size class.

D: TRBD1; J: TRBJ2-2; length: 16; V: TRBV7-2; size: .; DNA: TGTGCCAGCAGCTTAGCGCAACAGGGGGCGGGCGGGGAGCTGTTTTTT; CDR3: CASSLAQQGAGGELFF
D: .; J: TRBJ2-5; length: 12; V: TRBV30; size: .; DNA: TGTGCCTGGACTAGAAGGCGGGAGACCCAGTACTTC; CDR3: CAWTRRRETQYF
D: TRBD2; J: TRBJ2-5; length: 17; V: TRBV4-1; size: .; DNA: TGCGCCAGCAGTGAAGCGGGGGGGCTTGGTGGTCCAGAGACCCAGTACTTC; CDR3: CASSEAGGLGGPETQYF
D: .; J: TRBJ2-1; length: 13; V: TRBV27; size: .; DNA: TGTGCCAGCAGTTTCGGTACGCGCAATGAGCAGTTCTTC; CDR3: CASSFGTRNEQFF
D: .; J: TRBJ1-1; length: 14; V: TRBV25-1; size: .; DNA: TGTGCCAGCAGTGGGAATACAGCGAACACTGAAGCTTTCTTT; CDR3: CASSGNTANTEAFF
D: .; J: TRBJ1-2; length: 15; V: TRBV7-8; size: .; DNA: TGTGCCAGCAGCCCGATATTTACCGGGGACTATGGCTACACCTTC; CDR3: CASSPIFTGDYGYTF
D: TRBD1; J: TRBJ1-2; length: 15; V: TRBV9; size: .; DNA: TGTGCCAGCAGCGATACCCCGACAGGGGCGTATGGCTACACCTTC; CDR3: CASSDTPTGAYGYTF
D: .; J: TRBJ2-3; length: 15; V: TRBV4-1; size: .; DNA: TGCGCCAGCAGCCAAGATCGGTTTAGCTGGGATACGCAGTATTTT; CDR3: CASSQDRFSWDTQYF
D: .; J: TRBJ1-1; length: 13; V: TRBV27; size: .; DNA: TGTGCCACCGCGCACAACGAGGACACTGAAGCTTTCTTT; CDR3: CATAHNEDTEAFF
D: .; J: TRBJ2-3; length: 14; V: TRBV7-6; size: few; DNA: TGTGCCAGCAGCTTACGGGGTGGCACAGATACGCAGTATTTT; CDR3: CASSLRGGTDTQYF
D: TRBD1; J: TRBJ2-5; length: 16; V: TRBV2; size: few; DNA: TGTGCCAGCAGTGATCCGGCAGGGGGTGGCCAAGAGACCCAGTACTTC; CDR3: CASSDPAGGGQETQYF
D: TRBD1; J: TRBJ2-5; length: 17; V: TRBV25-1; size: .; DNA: TGTGCCAGCAGTGAATATAGAGGGACAGGGGGAGGAGAGACCCAGTACTTC; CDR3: CASSEYRGTGGGETQYF
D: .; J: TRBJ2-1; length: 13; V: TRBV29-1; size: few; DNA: TGCAGCCACATTTTCGGGAGCGAGGGTGAGCAGTTCTTC; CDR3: CSHIFGSEGEQFF
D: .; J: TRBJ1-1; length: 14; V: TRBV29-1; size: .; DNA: TGCAGCGTTGATGCCTCAGGCGCGAACACTGAAGCTTTCTTT; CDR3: CSVDASGANTEAFF
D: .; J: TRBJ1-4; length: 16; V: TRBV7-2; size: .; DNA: TGTGCCAGCAGCTTATCCAGTGAGGAGTCTAATGAAAAACTGTTTTTT; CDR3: CASSLSSEESNEKLFF
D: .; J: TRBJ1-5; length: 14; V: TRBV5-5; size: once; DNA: TGTGCCAGCAGCATTGACAGGTCCTCTTTGCCCCAGCATTTT; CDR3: CASSIDRSSLPQHF
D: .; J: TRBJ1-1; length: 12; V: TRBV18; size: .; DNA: TGTGCCAGCTCACCATTCAGGGATGAAGCTTTCTTT; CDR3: CASSPFRDEAFF
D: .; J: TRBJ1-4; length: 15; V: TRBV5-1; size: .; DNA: TGCGCCAGCAGCTTAACGGACGGAGGGAGGGAAAAACTGTTTTTT; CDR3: CASSLTDGGREKLFF
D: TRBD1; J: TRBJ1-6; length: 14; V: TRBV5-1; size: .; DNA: TGCGCCAGCAGCACGGGGACAGGGGGCTCACCCCTCCACTTT; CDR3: CASSTGTGGSPLHF
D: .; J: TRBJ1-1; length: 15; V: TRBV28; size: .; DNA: TGTGCCAGCAACCCCGCGGGGGGACTAAACACTGAAGCTTTCTTT; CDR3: CASNPAGGLNTEAFF
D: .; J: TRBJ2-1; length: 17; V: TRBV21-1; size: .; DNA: TGTGCCAGCAGCAATGACATATCAGGTTCACCTTACAATGAGCAGTTCTTC; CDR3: CASSNDISGSPYNEQFF
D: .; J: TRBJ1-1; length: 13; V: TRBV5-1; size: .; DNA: TGCGCCAGCCATGAGGGTACGAACACTGAAGCTTTCTTT; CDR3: CASHEGTNTEAFF
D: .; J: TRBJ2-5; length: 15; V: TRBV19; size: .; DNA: TGTGCCAGTAGTATAGATCGGGGAGAGCAAGAGACCCAGTACTTC; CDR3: CASSIDRGEQETQYF
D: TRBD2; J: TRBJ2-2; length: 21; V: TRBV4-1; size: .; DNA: TGCGCCAGCAGCCAGATCCGGGTTGAGCGGGAGTTTAGTTTTCGGACCGGGGAGCTGTTTTTT; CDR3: CASSQIRVEREFSFRTGELFF
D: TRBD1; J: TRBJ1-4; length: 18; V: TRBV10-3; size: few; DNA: TGTGCCATCAGCGACTACGGGACAGGGTCTAGATTGGGTGAAAAACTGTTTTTT; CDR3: CAISDYGTGSRLGEKLFF
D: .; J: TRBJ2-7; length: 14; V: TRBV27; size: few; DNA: TGTGCCAGCAGTCCTGTAATGGCGGGCTACGAGCAGTACTTC; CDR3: CASSPVMAGYEQYF
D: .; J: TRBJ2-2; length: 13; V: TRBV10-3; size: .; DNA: TGTGCCATCAGTGCGGCGAACACCGGGGAGCTGTTTTTT; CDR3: CAISAANTGELFF
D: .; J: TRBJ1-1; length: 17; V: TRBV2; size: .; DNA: TGTGCCAGCTTGAGTGGGGGGAGGGTGGTAATGAACACTGAAGCTTTCTTT; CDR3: CASLSGGRVVMNTEAFF
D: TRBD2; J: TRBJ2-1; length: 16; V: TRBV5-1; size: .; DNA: TGCGCCAGCAGCTCCCAGACGGGACTAGGCTACAATGAGCAGTTCTTC; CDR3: CASSSQTGLGYNEQFF
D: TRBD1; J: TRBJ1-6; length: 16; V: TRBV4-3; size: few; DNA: TGCGCCAGCAGCCGCGAAACAGGGGTGCCGAATTCACCCCTCCACTTT; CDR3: CASSRETGVPNSPLHF
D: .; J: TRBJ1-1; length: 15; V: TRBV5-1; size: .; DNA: TGCGCCAGCAGCTTTTCCGATATGAGGAACACTGAAGCTTTCTTT; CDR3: CASSFSDMRNTEAFF